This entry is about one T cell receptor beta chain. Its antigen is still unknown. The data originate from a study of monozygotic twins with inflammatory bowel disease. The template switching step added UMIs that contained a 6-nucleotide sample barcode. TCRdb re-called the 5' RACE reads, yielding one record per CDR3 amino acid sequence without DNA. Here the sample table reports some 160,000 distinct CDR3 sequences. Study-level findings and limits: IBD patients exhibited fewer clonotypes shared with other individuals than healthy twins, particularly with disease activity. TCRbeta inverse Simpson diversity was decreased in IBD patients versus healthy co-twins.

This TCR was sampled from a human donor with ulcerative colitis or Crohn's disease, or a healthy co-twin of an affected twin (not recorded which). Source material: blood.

CDR3 protein: CASSEGADTEAFF. The chain links TRBV10-2 to TRBJ1-1; no DNA is available, so the TRBD1 call from TCRdb remains unchecked. CDR1 is WSHSY, CDR2 SAAADI, per germline. The CDR3 extends over 13 amino acids.